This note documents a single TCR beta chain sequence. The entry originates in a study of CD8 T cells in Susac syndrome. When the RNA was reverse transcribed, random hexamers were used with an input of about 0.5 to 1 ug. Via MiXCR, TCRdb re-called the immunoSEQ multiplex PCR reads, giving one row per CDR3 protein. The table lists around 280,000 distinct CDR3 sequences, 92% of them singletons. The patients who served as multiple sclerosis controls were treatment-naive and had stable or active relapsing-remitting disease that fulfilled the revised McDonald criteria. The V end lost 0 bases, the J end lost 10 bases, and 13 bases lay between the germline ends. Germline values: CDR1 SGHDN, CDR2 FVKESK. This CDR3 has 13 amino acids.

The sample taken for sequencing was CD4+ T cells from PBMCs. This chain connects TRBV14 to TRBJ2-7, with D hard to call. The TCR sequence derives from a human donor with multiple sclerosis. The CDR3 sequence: CASSQDLMGIQYF. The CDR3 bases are TGTGCCAGCAGCCAAGATCTCATGGGGATACAGTACTTC.